This T cell receptor (beta chain) emerged from a study of beta chain features in type 1 diabetes. Study at large: Cells sorted and examined across all samples totaled more than 90,000,000. Study-level findings and limits: The study found that naive, central memory and Treg TCRB repertoires appeared more similar in patients than in healthy donors. Type 1 diabetes patients showed fewer insertions and more deletions at VDJ junctions.

The table lists this clone with a count of one. Its antigen is unidentified. Reverse transcription of all isolated RNA meant that expressed TCRB transcripts were sequenced. The assay was immunoSEQ multiplex PCR, and TCRdb's table has in-frame clones only and misses some. This repertoire shows around 310,000 clones, more than 9.5% found once; its top ten account for 0.015%. Germline V gene sequence: CDR1 LGHNA, CDR2 YSLEER. V lost 0 bases to trimming and J lost 4 bases, with 12 bases between them. The CDR3 is made up of 15 amino acids. The receptor was derived from a woman aged 30 to 39 in good health. The sample consisted of naive CD4+ T cells from blood. This sequence joins TRBV4-3 and TRBJ1-2; maybe TRBD1 (5 bases). CDR3 sequence reads: CASSQDHGAGYGYTF. The DNA for the CDR3 is TGCGCCAGCAGCCAAGATCATGGGGCTGGCTATGGCTACACCTTC.